This T cell receptor (beta chain) was observed in a study of OX40 agonist ivuxolimab in advanced cancers. Germline V gives CDR1 MNHEY, CDR2 SVGAGI. The CDR3 is 16 residues long. Trimming stripped 0 bases from V and 9 bases from J, with 15 bases between. The method was immunoSEQ multiplex PCR; TCRdb's version includes in-frame clones alone and lacks a portion of them. The top ten clones hold around 12% of a sample with some 33,000 clones, roughly 71% of them seen once. V usage is TRBV6-5 and J usage is TRBJ1-6; D ambiguous. This TCR derives from an adult with an advanced solid tumor such as melanoma, head and neck, liver or kidney cancer. The source was CD4+ or CD8+ T cells sorted from blood, collected in a trial of the OX40 agonist ivuxolimab. For the CDR3, the DNA is TGTGCCAGCAGTTACTCCTGGAAATCTGCCGCTTCACCCCTCCACTTT. It translates to CASSYSWKSAASPLHF.